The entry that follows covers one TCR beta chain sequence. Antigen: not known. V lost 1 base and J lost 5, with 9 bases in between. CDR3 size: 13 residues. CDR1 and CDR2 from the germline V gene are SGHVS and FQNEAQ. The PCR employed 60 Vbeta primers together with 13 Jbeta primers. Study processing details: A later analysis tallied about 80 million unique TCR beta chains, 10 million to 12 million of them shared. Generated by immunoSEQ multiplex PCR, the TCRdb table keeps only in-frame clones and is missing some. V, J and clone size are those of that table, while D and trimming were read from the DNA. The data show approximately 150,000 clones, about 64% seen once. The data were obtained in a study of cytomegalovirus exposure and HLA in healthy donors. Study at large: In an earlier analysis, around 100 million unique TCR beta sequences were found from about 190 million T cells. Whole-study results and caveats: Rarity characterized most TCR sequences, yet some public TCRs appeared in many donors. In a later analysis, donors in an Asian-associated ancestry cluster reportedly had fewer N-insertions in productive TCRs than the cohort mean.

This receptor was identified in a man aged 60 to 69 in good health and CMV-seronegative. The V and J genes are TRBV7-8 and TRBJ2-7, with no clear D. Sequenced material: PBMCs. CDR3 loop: CASSLGTVNEQYF. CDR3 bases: TGTGCCAGCAGCTTAGGAACTGTTAACGAGCAGTACTTC. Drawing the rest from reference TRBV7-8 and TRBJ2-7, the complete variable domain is GAGVSQSPRYKVAKRGQDVALRCDPISGHVSLFWYQQALGQGPEFLTYFQNEAQLDKSGLPSDRFFAERPEGSVSTLKIQRTQQEDSAVYLCASSLGTVNEQYFGPGTRLTVT.